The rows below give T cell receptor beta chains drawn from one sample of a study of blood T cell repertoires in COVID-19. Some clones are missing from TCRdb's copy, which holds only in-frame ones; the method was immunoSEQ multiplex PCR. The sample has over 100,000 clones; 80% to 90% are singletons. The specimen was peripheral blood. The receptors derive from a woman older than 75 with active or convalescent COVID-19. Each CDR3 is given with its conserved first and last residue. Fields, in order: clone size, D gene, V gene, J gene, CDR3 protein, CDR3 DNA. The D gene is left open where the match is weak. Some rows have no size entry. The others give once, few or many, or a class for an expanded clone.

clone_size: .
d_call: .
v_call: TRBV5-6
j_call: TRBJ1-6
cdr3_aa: CASSWRVYSPLHF
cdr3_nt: TGTGCCAGCAGTTGGAGGGTTTATTCACCCCTCCACTTT

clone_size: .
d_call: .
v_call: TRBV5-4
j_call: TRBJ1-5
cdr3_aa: CASSLPRVGSNQPQHF
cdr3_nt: TGTGCCAGCAGCCTTCCCAGGGTTGGGAGCAATCAGCCCCAGCATTTT

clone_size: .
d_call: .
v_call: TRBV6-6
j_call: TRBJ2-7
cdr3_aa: CAVPSGQARDYEQYF
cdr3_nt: TGTGCCGTCCCCTCAGGGCAGGCTAGAGACTACGAGCAGTACTTC

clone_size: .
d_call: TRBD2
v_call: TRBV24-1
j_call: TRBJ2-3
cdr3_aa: CATSDLRGAGGTDTQYF
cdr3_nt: TGTGCCACCAGCGATTTGAGGGGAGCGGGGGGGACAGATACGCAGTATTTT

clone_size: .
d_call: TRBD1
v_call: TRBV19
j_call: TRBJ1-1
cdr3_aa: CASHRQGTNTEAFF
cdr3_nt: TGTGCCAGTCACCGACAGGGTACGAACACTGAAGCTTTCTTT

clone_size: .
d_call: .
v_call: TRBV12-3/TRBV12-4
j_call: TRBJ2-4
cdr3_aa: CASLDTGEDIQYF
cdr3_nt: TGTGCCAGCTTGGATACAGGGGAGGACATTCAGTACTTC

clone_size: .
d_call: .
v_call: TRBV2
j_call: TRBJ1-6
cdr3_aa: CASSEEGGAGGSPLHF
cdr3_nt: TGTGCCAGCAGTGAAGAAGGGGGGGCGGGAGGTTCACCCCTCCACTTT

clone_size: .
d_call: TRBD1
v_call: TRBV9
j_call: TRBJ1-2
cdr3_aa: CASSPQDRVGYTF
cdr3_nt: TGTGCCAGCAGCCCACAAGACAGGGTGGGCTACACCTTC

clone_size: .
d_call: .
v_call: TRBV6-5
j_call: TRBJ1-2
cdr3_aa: CATKHPEVYGYTF
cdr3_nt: TGTGCCACCAAACACCCAGAGGTCTATGGCTACACCTTC

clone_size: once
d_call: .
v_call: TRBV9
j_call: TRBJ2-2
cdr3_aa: CASSVAGQNTGELFF
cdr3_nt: TGTGCCAGCAGCGTAGCTGGACAGAACACCGGGGAGCTGTTTTTT

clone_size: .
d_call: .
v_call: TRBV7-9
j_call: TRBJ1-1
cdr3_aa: CASSKDSMNTEAFF
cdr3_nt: TGTGCCAGCAGCAAGGACAGCATGAACACTGAAGCTTTCTTT

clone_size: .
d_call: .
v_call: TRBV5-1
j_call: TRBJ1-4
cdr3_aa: CASSSAGINEKLFF
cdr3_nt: TGCGCCAGCAGCTCGGCGGGGATTAATGAAAAACTGTTTTTT

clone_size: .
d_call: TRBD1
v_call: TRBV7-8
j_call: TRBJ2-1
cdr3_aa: CASSSRAIPRDRGGNEQFF
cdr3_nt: TGTGCCAGCAGCTCCCGCGCTATACCCCGGGACAGGGGGGGAAATGAGCAGTTCTTC

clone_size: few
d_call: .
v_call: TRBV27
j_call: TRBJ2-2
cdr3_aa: CASSLQGNTGELFF
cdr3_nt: TGTGCCAGCAGCCTACAGGGGAACACCGGGGAGCTGTTTTTT

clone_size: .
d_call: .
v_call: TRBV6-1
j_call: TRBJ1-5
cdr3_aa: CASSEALAPYNQPQHF
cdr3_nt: TGTGCCAGCAGTGAAGCTCTGGCACCGTACAATCAGCCCCAGCATTTT

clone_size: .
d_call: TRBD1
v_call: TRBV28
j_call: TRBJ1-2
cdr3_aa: CATRTGGEGYGYTF
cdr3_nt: TGTGCCACTCGAACAGGGGGTGAGGGCTATGGCTACACCTTC

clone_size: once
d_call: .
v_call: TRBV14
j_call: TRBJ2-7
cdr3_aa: CASSLELGGGSYEQYF
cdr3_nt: TGTGCCAGCAGCCTCGAACTTGGCGGAGGCTCCTACGAGCAGTACTTC

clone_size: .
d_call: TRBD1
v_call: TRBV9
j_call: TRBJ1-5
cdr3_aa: CASSGPQGQPQHF
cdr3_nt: TGTGCCAGCAGCGGTCCACAGGGGCAGCCCCAGCATTTT

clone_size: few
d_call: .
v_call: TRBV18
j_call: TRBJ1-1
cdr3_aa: CASSPPTAMNTEAFF
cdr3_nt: TGTGCCAGCTCACCACCCACAGCAATGAACACTGAAGCTTTCTTT

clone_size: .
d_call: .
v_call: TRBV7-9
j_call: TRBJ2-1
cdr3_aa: CASSLVRGINNEQFF
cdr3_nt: TGTGCCAGCAGCTTAGTACGCGGGATTAACAATGAGCAGTTCTTC

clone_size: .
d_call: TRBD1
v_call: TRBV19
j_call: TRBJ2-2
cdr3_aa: CASSEQGEIRTGELFF
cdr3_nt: TGTGCCAGTAGTGAACAGGGGGAAATAAGGACCGGGGAGCTGTTTTTT

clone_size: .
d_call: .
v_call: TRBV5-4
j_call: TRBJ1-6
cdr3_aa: CASSSGQWGNSPLHF
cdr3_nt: TGTGCCAGCAGTTCTGGACAGTGGGGGAATTCACCCCTCCACTTT

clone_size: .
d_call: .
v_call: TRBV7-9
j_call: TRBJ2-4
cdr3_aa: CASSLSSAKNIQYF
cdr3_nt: TGTGCCAGCAGCTTAAGCTCAGCCAAAAACATTCAGTACTTC

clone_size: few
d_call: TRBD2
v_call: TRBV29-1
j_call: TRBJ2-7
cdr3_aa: CSVGLAGNEQYF
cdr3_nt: TGCAGCGTTGGACTAGCGGGGAACGAGCAGTACTTC

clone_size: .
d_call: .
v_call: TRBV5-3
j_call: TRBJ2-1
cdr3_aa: CARSLFRETNEQFF
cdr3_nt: TGTGCCAGAAGCTTGTTTCGGGAAACGAATGAGCAGTTCTTC